This T cell receptor beta chain derives from a study of blood T cell repertoires in COVID-19. Study information: Spain, Italy and the United States supplied samples that represented acute and convalescent COVID-19. Sample material is recorded as cDNA or gDNA derived from T cells, B-cell-depleted T cells, or PBMCs.

Study processing details: Estimates of nucleated cell counts were drawn from the amplification of reference gene primers. This table comes from immunoSEQ multiplex PCR, and its TCRdb copy is limited to in-frame clones, with some not included. V, J and clone size derive from that table, while D and trimming were established from the DNA sequence. Among tens of thousands of clones, 60% to 80% were seen once, and the ten largest hold roughly 30%. Trimming left V 1 base short and J 3 bases short, with 5 bases between. CDR1 is GTSNPN, CDR2 SVGIG, per germline (reference sequence). This CDR3 comprises 12 residues.

The clonotype comes from an elderly woman with acute or convalescent COVID-19. The sample taken for sequencing was peripheral blood. The J gene is TRBJ2-3, the V gene TRBV30, with D perhaps TRBD2 (5 bases). The CDR3: CAWSGGTDTQYF. CDR3 DNA: TGTGCCTGGAGTGGCGGGACAGATACGCAGTATTTT.